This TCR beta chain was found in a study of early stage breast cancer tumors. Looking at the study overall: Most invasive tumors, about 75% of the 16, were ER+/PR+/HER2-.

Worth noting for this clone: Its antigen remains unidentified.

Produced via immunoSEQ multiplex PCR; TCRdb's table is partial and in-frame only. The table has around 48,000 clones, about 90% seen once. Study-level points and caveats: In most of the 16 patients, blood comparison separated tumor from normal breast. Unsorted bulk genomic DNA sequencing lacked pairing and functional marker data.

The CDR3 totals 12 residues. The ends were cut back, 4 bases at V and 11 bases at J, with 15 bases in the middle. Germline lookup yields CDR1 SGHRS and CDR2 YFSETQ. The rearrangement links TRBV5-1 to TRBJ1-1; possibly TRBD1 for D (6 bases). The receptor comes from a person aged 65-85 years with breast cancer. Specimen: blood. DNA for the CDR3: TGCGCCAGCAGCCCTACGTGGGGGCCGGCTTTCTTT. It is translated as CASSPTWGPAFF.